This is a list of T cell receptor beta chains from one sample in a study of lymphopenia after photon versus proton radiotherapy. Method: immunoSEQ multiplex PCR; TCRdb's copy keeps in-frame clones and lacks some. The sample has 45,000 to 65,000 clones, around four fifths seen once. This specimen consisted of peripheral blood, obtained from a patient treated with photon-based radiotherapy. These receptors were obtained from a man aged 45-60 years with gastric cancer. The conserved cysteine and the conserved F or W are not part of the CDR3 here. Fields, in order: V gene, clone size, CDR3 protein. Expanded clones are given a class, and other clones once, few, many or no size at all.

TRBV15,.,ATRDSGLVQETQY
TRBV7-9,.,ASSSSTISDQETQY
TRBV5-6,medium-sized,ASSSTGGSETQY
TRBV19,few,ASSINGVTSGANVLT
TRBV7-9,.,ASSLTYGNEQF
TRBV5-5,.,ASSLDRDGYT
TRBV27,.,ASSLQGATGELF
TRBV9,.,ASSVAGGQETQY
TRBV21-1,.,ASSKGTGRPGDEAF
TRBV7-6,.,ASSLVSVAPQETQY
TRBV7-6,.,ASSQQGGLAGGEQY
TRBV18,.,ASSPGQAANTGELF
TRBV30,.,AWSEFVREGPEGETQY
TRBV28,few,ASRGLVNYNEQF
TRBV11-3,.,ASSRTFGTDYGYT
TRBV5-1,.,ASSSGGETEAF
TRBV5-1,few,ASSLEGSYGYT
TRBV29-1,few,SVEPGRTEAF
TRBV5-8,.,ASSLTGKSGAF
TRBV6-1,.,ASSEDGNSYNEQF
TRBV28,.,ASSAPGQGKTEAF
TRBV19,.,ASTLLAGTGELF
TRBV6-5,.,ASSYGTYEQY
TRBV5-8,.,ASSFSGSGETQY
TRBV28,.,AHARGGSGVDTQY
TRBV28,.,ASSLARAIQETQY
TRBV5-6,.,ASSFRGRGTEAF
TRBV29-1,.,SVSPGQSTGELF
TRBV4-1,.,ASSQTRSRGTDTQY
TRBV6-5,once,ASLDTGGLKYEQF
TRBV10-3,.,AITGTSGRFYNEQF
TRBV5-5,.,ASSLGGAKNIQY
TRBV28,.,ASSNPGLAGTETQY
TRBV19,.,ASSIQGAHEQF
TRBV2,few,ASSEGYTGELF
TRBV7-9,.,ASISGRATGDTQY
TRBV5-6,once,ASSLALAGDWADTQY
TRBV5-4,.,ASSRSSGRSTGELF
TRBV6-1,once,ASSEQGGVEFYNEQF
TRBV28,.,ASSLSRLQIRNTEAF